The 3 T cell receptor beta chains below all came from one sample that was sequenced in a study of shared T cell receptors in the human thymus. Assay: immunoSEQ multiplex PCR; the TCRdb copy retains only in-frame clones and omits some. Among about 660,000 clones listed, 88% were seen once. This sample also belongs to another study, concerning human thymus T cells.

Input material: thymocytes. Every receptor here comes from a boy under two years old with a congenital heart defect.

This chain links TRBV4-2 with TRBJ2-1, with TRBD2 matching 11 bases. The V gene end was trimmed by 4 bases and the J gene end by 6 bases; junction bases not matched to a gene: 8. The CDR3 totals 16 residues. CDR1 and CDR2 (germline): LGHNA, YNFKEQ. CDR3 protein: CASSRTGLAASNEQFF. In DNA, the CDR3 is TGTGCCAGCAGCCGTACGGGACTAGCGGCTTCCAATGAGCAGTTCTTC.

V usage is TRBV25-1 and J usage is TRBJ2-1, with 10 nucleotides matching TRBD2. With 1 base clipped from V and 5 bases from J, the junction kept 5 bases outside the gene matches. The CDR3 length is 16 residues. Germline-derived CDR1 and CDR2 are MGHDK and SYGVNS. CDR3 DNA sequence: TGTGCCAGCAGTGAATCCCTAGCGGGAGAAAACAATGAGCAGTTCTTC. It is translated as CASSESLAGENNEQFF.

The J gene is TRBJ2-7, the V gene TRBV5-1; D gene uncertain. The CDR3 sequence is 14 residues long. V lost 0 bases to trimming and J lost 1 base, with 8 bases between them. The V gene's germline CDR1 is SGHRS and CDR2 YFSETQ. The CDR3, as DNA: TGCGCCAGCAGCTTGGAAACAGTTTCCTACGAGCAGTACTTC. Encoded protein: CASSLETVSYEQYF. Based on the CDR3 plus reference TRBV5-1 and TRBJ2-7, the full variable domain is KAGVTQTPRYLIKTRGQQVTLSCSPISGHRSVSWYQQTPGQGLQFLFEYFSETQRNKGNFPGRFSGRQFSNSRSEMNVSTLELGDSALYLCASSLETVSYEQYFGPGTRLTVT.